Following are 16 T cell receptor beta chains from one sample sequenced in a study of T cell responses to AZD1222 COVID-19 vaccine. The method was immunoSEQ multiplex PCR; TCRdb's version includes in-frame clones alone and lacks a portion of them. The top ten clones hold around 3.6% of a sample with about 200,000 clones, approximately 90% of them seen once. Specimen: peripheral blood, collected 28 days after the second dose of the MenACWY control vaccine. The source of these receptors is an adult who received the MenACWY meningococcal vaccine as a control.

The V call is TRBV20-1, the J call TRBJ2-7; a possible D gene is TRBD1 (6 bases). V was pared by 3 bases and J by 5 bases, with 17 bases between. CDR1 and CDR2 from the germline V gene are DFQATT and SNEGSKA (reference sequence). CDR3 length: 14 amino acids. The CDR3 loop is CSASGGDRPNEQYF. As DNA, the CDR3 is TGCAGTGCTAGTGGTGGCGACAGGCCCAACGAGCAGTACTTC.

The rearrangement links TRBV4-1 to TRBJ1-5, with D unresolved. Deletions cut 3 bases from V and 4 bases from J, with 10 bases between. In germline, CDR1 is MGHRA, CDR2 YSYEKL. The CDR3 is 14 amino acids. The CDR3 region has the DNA TGCGCCAGCAGCCAGGCTGGGGTAAATCAGCCCCAGCATTTT. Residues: CASSQAGVNQPQHF.

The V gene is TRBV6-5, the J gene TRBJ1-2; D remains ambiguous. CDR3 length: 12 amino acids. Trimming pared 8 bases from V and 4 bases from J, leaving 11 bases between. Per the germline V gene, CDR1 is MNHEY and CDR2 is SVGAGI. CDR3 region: CASWAIVYGYTF. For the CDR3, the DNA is TGTGCCAGCTGGGCGATTGTCTATGGCTACACCTTC.

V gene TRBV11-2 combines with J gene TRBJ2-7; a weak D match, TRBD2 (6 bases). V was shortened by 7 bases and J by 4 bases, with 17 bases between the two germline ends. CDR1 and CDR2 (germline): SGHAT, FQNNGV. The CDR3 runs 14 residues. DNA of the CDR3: TGTGCCAGCACTTCTAGGAGGGGATCTTACGAGCAGTACTTC. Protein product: CASTSRRGSYEQYF.

The CDR3 DNA is TGTGCCAGCAGTCCTGTCCCCGGGACTAGCGGTACCGGGGAGCTGTTTTTT. Translation: CASSPVPGTSGTGELFF. This sequence joins TRBV11-3 and TRBJ2-2, with 11 bases identical to TRBD2. Germline trimming cut 6 bases from V and 5 bases from J; bases unmatched to any gene: 11. There are 17 residues in the CDR3. Germline V CDR1 and CDR2: SGHNT, YENEEA.

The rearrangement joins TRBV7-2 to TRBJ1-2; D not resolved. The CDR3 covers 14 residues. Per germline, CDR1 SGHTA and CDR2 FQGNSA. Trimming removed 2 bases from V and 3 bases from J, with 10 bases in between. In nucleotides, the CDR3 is TGTGCCAGCAGCTTATCTGCCGGATACTATGGCTACACCTTC. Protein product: CASSLSAGYYGYTF.

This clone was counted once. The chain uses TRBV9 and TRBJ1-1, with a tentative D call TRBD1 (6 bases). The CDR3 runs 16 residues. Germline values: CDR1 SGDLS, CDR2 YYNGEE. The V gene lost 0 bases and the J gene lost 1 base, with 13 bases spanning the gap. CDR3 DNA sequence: TGTGCCAGCAGCGTAGGCCACAGGGTGGGGAACACTGAAGCTTTCTTT. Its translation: CASSVGHRVGNTEAFF.

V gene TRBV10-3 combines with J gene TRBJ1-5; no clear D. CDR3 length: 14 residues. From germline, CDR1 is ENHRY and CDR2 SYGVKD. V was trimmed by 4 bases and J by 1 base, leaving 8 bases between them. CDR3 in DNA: TGTGCCATCAGTGGGACCTTAAGCAATCAGCCCCAGCATTTT. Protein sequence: CAISGTLSNQPQHF.

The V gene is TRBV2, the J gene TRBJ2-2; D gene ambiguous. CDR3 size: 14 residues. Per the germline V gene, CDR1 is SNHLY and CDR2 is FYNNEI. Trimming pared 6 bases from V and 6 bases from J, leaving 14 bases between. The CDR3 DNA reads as TGTGCCAGCAGCGTTACCGGTGGTCCCGGGGAGCTGTTTTTT. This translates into CASSVTGGPGELFF.

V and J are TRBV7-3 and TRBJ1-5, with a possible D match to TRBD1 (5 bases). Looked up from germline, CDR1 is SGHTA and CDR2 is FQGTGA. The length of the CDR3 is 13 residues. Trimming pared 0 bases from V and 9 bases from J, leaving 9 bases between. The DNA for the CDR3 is TGTGCCAGCAGCTTAACTAGTCAGGGGCCCCAGCATTTT. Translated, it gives CASSLTSQGPQHF.

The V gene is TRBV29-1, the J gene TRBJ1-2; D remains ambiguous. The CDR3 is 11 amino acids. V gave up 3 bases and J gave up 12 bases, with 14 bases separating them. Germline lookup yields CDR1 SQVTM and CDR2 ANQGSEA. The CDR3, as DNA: TGCAGCGTTGAGAGAGGCGGTCCCAACACCTTC. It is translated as CSVERGGPNTF.

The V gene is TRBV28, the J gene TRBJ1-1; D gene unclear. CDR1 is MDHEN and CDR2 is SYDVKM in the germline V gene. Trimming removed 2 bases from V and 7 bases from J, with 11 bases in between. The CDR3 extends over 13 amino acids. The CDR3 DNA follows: TGTGCCAGCAGTTTAGTGTCAGGTTTTGAAGCTTTCTTT. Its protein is CASSLVSGFEAFF.

The CDR3 coding sequence is TGTGCCACCGCAAGGGGGGAAGCTTTCTTT. Its translation is CATARGEAFF. V and J are TRBV28 and TRBJ1-1; tentatively, D is TRBD1 (6 bases). The CDR3 is 10 residues long. Trimming removed 10 bases from V and 8 bases from J, with 11 bases in between. Germline lookup yields CDR1 MDHEN and CDR2 SYDVKM.

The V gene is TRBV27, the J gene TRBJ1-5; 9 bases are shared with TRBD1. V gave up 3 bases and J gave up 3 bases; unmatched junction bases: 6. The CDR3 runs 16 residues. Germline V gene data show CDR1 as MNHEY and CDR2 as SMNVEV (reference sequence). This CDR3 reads CASSFSGQGVNQPQHF. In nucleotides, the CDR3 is TGTGCCAGCAGTTTTTCGGGACAGGGCGTCAATCAGCCCCAGCATTTT.

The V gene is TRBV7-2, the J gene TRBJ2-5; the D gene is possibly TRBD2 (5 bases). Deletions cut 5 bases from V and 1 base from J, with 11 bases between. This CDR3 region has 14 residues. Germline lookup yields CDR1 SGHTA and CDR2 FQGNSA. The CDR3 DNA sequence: TGTGCCAGCAGCCGGACTCCGGGCCAAGAGACCCAGTACTTC. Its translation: CASSRTPGQETQYF.

The CDR3 here is CASSLFGSNEKLFF. CDR3 coding DNA: TGTGCCAGCAGCTTATTTGGATCTAATGAAAAACTGTTTTTT. The J gene is TRBJ1-4, the V gene TRBV7-2; no reliable D call. This CDR3 comprises 14 residues. Germline values: CDR1 SGHTA, CDR2 FQGNSA. The V and J ends lost 2 bases and 3 bases respectively, with 7 bases between them.